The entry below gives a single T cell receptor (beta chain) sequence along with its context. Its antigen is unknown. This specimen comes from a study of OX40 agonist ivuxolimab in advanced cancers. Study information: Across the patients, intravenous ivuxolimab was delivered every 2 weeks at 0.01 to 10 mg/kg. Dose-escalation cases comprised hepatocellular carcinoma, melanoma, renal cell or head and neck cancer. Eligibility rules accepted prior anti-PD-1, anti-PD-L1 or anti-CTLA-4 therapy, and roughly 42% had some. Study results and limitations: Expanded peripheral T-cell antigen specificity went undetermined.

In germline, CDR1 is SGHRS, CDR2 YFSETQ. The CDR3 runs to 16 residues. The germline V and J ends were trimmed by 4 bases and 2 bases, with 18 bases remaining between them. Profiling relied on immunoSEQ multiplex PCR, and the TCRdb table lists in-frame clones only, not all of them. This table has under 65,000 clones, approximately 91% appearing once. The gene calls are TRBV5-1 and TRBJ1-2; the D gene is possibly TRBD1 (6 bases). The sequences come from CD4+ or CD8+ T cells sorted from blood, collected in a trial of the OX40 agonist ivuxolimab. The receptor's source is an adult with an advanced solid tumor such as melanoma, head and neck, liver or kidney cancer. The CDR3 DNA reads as TGCGCCAGCAGCCTGCTACAGGGATGGCTCAACTATGGCTACACCTTC. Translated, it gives CASSLLQGWLNYGYTF.